The present entry profiles one T cell receptor (beta chain) with its context. No antigen is known for it. Data came from immunoSEQ multiplex PCR; TCRdb stores just in-frame clones and leaves some out. Of about 610,000 clones detected, around 97% appear once; the ten largest clones hold less than 0.065%. This sample was taken from a study of shared clonotypes between healthy human individuals. In the study overall: CD4 naive and memory got three plates each, CD8 naive two, CD8 memory one.

V was trimmed by 5 bases and J by 5 bases, leaving 18 bases between them. Germline V CDR1 and CDR2: MNHEY, SVGAGI. There are 15 residues in the CDR3. Points from the study as a whole: Generation probabilities were higher for clonotypes shared across all four sorted-subset donors than for unshared ones.

This receptor was taken from a young woman in good health. This chain links TRBV6-5 with TRBJ2-5; tentatively, D is TRBD2 (6 bases). Material: naive CD4+ T cells sorted from blood. The sample's subset: CD45RA+ positively selected. DNA for the CDR3: TGTGCCAGCAGTAAACCGGGACGGGGGAAGGAGACCCAGTACTTC. Residues: CASSKPGRGKETQYF.